Below are 23 T cell receptor beta chains sequenced from a single sample in a study of Graves' ophthalmopathy and Graves' hyperthyroidism. Transcripts of RNA were the source for amplifying TCR beta CDR3 regions. HTBI primers were used in a first-round RT-PCR, which preceded a second-round multiplex PCR. From the multiplex PCR reads, TCRdb called clonotypes with MiXCR, one entry per CDR3 protein. The sample records about 740,000 distinct CDR3 sequences, roughly 41% being singletons. Material: peripheral blood. These TCRs come from an adult man with Graves' ophthalmopathy.

In its sample, this clonotype was seen a few times. V is TRBV5-5 and J is TRBJ1-2; D not certain. Trimming took 0 bases from V and 8 from J, leaving 8 bases between them. The germline V gene has CDR1 SGHKS and CDR2 YYEKEE (reference sequence). The CDR3 covers 12 residues. CDR3 DNA sequence: TGTGCCAGCAGCTTGGGGCAACGCGGCTACACCTTC. It translates to CASSLGQRGYTF.

At least ten counts were recorded for this clonotype. This chain joins TRBV19 and TRBJ2-5; 8 bases line up with TRBD2. The CDR3 length is 15 residues. The germline CDR1 and CDR2 sequences are LNHDA and SQIVND (reference sequence). V shed 4 bases and J 5 bases; nucleotides not matched to a gene: 9. CDR3 in amino acids: CASSTREGLWETQYF. The CDR3, as DNA: TGTGCCAGTAGTACTCGGGAGGGCCTTTGGGAGACCCAGTACTTC.

The chain has TRBV15 and TRBJ2-1; no firm D call. Germline lookup yields CDR1 LNHNV and CDR2 YYDKDF (reference sequence). The CDR3 is 13 amino acids. With 5 bases removed from V and 8 bases from J, the gap between germline ends came to 13 bases. CDR3: CATSSWETHEQFF. Written as DNA, the CDR3 is TGTGCCACCAGCTCTTGGGAAACCCATGAGCAGTTCTTC. The full variable domain, with the rest looked up from reference TRBV15 and TRBJ2-1, is DAMVIQNPRYQVTQFGKPVTLSCSQTLNHNVMYWYQQKSSQAPKLLFHYYDKDFNNEADTPDNFQSRRPNTSFCFLDIRSPGLGDTAMYLCATSSWETHEQFFGPGTRLTVL.

This clonotype was seen a single time. A much more abundant neighbour one base away suggests this may be a read error. The chain combines TRBV19 with TRBJ2-2, with TRBD2 identical over 8 bases. Unmatched junction bases numbered 8, after V lost 5 bases and J lost 6 bases. The CDR3 totals 15 residues. In germline, CDR1 is LNHDA, CDR2 SQIVND (reference sequence). The CDR3 region has the DNA TGTGCCAGTAGTGCCAGGACTAGCCCCCCCGGGGAGCTGTTTTTT. This sequence encodes CASSARTSPPGELFF.

The chain uses TRBV14 and TRBJ2-2; 8 nucleotides agree with TRBD2. This CDR3 region has 14 residues. Looked up from germline, CDR1 is SGHDN and CDR2 is FVKESK. The junction had 4 bases not matched to a gene; V was cut back by 5 bases and J by 5 bases. CDR3: CASSYSGTTGELFF. For the CDR3, the DNA is TGTGCCAGCAGCTATAGCGGGACTACCGGGGAGCTGTTTTTT.

For this clonotype: At one end, the junction sequence differs from germline, possibly due to a read error. The chain combines TRBV24-1 with TRBJ1-5; D may be TRBD1 (5 bases). The CDR3 loop spans 13 amino acids. Per the germline V gene, CDR1 is KGHDR and CDR2 is SFDVKD. CDR3 amino acids: CASSLGHHQPQHF. CDR3 nucleotides: TGTGCCAGCAGTCTAGGACACCATCAGCCCCAGCATTTT.

A note on this clonotype: One junction end disagrees with the germline gene, perhaps due to a read error. The V call is TRBV25-1, the J call TRBJ2-2; D is perhaps TRBD1 or TRBD2 (5 bases each). The CDR3 is made up of 16 amino acids. Germline assignment: CDR1 MGHDK and CDR2 SYGVNS. CDR3 in DNA: TGTGCCAGCAGTGACCTAGGGACGGCAAACCCCTATGAGCAGTTTTTT. It specifies CASSDLGTANPYEQFF.

The chain employs TRBV7-2 and TRBJ2-2; D is possibly TRBD1 (5 bases). Germline values: CDR1 SGHTA, CDR2 FQGNSA. Trimming stripped 4 bases from V and 6 bases from J, with 15 bases between. The CDR3 contains 15 residues. The CDR3 nucleotides read TGTGCCAGCAGCTCCAAACCAGGGTACCCCGGGGAGCTGTTTTTT. This translates into CASSSKPGYPGELFF.

On this clonotype itself: Germline and junction disagree at one end, which may indicate a read error. The gene calls are TRBV16 and TRBJ2-7; TRBD2 aligns across 9 bases. CDR1 is KGHSY, CDR2 FQNENV, per germline. This CDR3 has 22 residues. CDR3 coding DNA: TGCGCCAGCAGCCACACACTGTCCCCATTAGCGGGAGAGACGCCGTTGTATCACGAGCAGTACTTC. This codes for CASSHTLSPLAGETPLYHEQYF.

This chain links TRBV9 with TRBJ2-7; 7 bases fit TRBD2. This CDR3 region has 16 residues. J was trimmed by 0 bases and V by 0 bases; bases with no gene match: 6. Germline V gene sequence: CDR1 SGDLS, CDR2 YYNGEE. CDR3 bases: TGTGCCAGCAGCGTAGCGCCCGGGGGGACCTCCTACGAGCAGTACTTC. This translates into CASSVAPGGTSYEQYF.

The rearrangement joins TRBV7-2 to TRBJ2-7; 12 nucleotides line up with TRBD2. Germline CDR1 SGHTA, CDR2 FQGNSA. CDR3 length: 18 residues. J gave up 7 bases and V 0 bases, and 13 bases lay outside the gene matches. CDR3 loop: CASSLASLRLAGAGEQYF. In DNA form, the CDR3 reads TGTGCCAGCAGCTTAGCCTCTCTGAGACTAGCGGGAGCGGGGGAGCAGTACTTC. The complete variable domain, with remaining parts taken from reference TRBV7-2 and TRBJ2-7, reads GAGVSQSPSNKVTEKGKDVELRCDPISGHTALYWYRQSLGQGLEFLIYFQGNSAPDKSGLPSDRFSAERTGGSVSTLTIQRTQQEDSAVYLCASSLASLRLAGAGEQYFGPGTRLTVT.

There are many counts of this clonotype. This sequence joins TRBV19 and TRBJ1-4, with 7 bases lining up with TRBD1. Germline V lookup: CDR1 LNHDA, CDR2 SQIVND (reference sequence). Trimming removed 10 bases from V and 3 bases from J; junction bases left unmatched: 2. This CDR3 has 12 residues. The CDR3 DNA reads TGTGCCACCGGGACAGCTAATGAAAAACTGTTTTTT. This sequence encodes CATGTANEKLFF.

This clonotype was picked up many times. CDR3 nucleotides: TGTGCCAGCAGCTACGACAGGGGGCTCGATTCACCCCTCCACTTT. Its translation is CASSYDRGLDSPLHF. The chain links TRBV7-2 to TRBJ1-6; 10 bases line up with TRBD1. CDR3 length: 15 residues. Per germline, CDR1 SGHTA and CDR2 FQGNSA. The V gene end was trimmed by 4 bases and the J gene end by 8 bases; junction bases not matched to a gene: 5.

With respect to this clonotype: Just one base apart from a much larger clone, this may be a read error. The chain carries TRBV20-1 and TRBJ1-1; 8 bases agree with TRBD1. The length of the CDR3 is 11 residues. Germline V gives CDR1 DFQATT, CDR2 SNEGSKA (reference sequence). DNA of the CDR3: TGCAGAGGACAGGGTAGCACTGAAGCTTTCTTT. It translates to CRGQGSTEAFF.

The rearrangement links TRBV29-1 to TRBJ2-5, with 12 positions matching TRBD1. The germline CDR1 and CDR2 sequences are SQVTM and ANQGSEA. This CDR3 contains 14 residues. In DNA, the CDR3 is TGCACCCCGAGGGGGACAGGGGGCTTGGAGACCCAGTACTTC. Amino acid sequence: CTPRGTGGLETQYF.

The gene calls are TRBV7-9 and TRBJ2-6; 7 nucleotides line up with TRBD2. Germline V gene lookup returns CDR1 SEHNR and CDR2 FQNEAQ (reference sequence). The CDR3 is 15 residues long. V lost 5 bases to trimming and J lost 5 bases; unmatched junction nucleotides: 6. For the CDR3, the DNA is TGTGCCAGCAGCCCTCGGGGGGATTGGGCCAACGTCCTGACTTTC. Amino acids: CASSPRGDWANVLTF. The whole variable domain, filled in from reference TRBV7-9 and TRBJ2-6, reads DTGVSQNPRHKITKRGQNVTFRCDPISEHNRLYWYRQTLGQGPEFLTYFQNEAQLEKSRLLSDRFSAERPKGSFSTLEIQRTEQGDSAMYLCASSPRGDWANVLTFGAGSRLTVL.

Regarding this clonotype: Germline is not matched at one junction end, which may reflect a read error. V and J are TRBV13 and TRBJ2-7; a weak D match, TRBD1 (6 bases). Germline CDR1 PRHDT, CDR2 FYEKMQ (reference sequence). The CDR3 is made up of 14 amino acids. The CDR3 region is CASSLEARGYEQYF. CDR3 nucleotides: TGCGCCAGCAGCTTGGAGGCCAGGGGATACGAGCAGTACTTC.

This clonotype occurred once. The chain uses TRBV19 and TRBJ2-2; D uncertain. The V end lost 4 bases, the J end lost 1 base, and 7 bases lay between the germline ends. This CDR3 comprises 14 residues. Per the germline V gene, CDR1 is LNHDA and CDR2 is SQIVND (reference sequence). CDR3 region: CASSTPGNTGELFF. The CDR3 DNA sequence: TGTGCCAGTAGTACCCCGGGGAACACCGGGGAGCTGTTTTTT.

V usage is TRBV7-2 and J usage is TRBJ2-5, with D possibly TRBD2 on 5 matching bases. Trimming removed 8 bases from V and 5 bases from J, with 18 bases in between. The CDR3 is made up of 14 amino acids. The germline gives CDR1 SGHTA, CDR2 FQGNSA. The CDR3 loop is CASSPASGLETQYF. The CDR3 DNA reads as TGTGCCAGCTCACCGGCCTCGGGGTTGGAGACCCAGTACTTC.

The chain uses TRBV6-4 and TRBJ1-2; TRBD1 matches 8 bases. Germline-derived CDR1 and CDR2 are MRHNA and SNTAGT. CDR3 length equals 15 residues. The trim removed 10 bases at V and 0 bases at J, leaving 10 bases unmatched. In DNA, the CDR3 is TGTGCCAACAAATCGGGGGACAGGCCTAACTATGGCTACACCTTC. It yields the protein CANKSGDRPNYGYTF.

This chain joins TRBV25-1 and TRBJ1-1; TRBD1 agrees at 7 bases. Losses at the gene ends were 6 bases for V and 1 base for J; bases not matched to a gene: 8. CDR1 is MGHDK, CDR2 SYGVNS, per germline. The CDR3 is 15 residues long. CDR3 sequence reads: CASSLGRGGNTEAFF. The CDR3 DNA follows: TGTGCCAGCAGCTTAGGCAGGGGGGGGAACACTGAAGCTTTCTTT.

As concerns this clonotype: One base away lies a much larger clone, so this may be a sequencing read error. The J gene is TRBJ2-7, the V gene TRBV25-1; D is perhaps TRBD2 (5 bases). V was cut by 6 bases and J by 9 bases, with 21 bases left in between. The germline V gene encodes CDR1 MGHDK and CDR2 SYGVNS. CDR3 length: 14 residues. CDR3 protein: CASSLSASLSGQYF. The CDR3 DNA reads TGTGCCAGCAGCTTAAGCGCCAGCTTAAGCGGGCAGTACTTC.

This chain joins TRBV11-2 and TRBJ1-6; D unclear. The V and J ends lost 5 bases and 10 bases respectively, with 21 bases between them. CDR3 length: 16 residues. Germline CDR1 SGHAT, CDR2 FQNNGV. The CDR3 sequence is CASSDRRAWLGSPLHF. For the CDR3, the DNA is TGTGCCAGCAGCGACCGTCGGGCCTGGCTTGGGTCACCCCTCCACTTT. Filled out from reference TRBV11-2 and TRBJ1-6, the complete variable domain reads EAGVAQSPRYKIIEKRQSVAFWCNPISGHATLYWYQQILGQGPKLLIQFQNNGVVDDSQLPKDRFSAERLKGVDSTLKIQPAKLEDSAVYLCASSDRRAWLGSPLHFGNGTRLTVT.